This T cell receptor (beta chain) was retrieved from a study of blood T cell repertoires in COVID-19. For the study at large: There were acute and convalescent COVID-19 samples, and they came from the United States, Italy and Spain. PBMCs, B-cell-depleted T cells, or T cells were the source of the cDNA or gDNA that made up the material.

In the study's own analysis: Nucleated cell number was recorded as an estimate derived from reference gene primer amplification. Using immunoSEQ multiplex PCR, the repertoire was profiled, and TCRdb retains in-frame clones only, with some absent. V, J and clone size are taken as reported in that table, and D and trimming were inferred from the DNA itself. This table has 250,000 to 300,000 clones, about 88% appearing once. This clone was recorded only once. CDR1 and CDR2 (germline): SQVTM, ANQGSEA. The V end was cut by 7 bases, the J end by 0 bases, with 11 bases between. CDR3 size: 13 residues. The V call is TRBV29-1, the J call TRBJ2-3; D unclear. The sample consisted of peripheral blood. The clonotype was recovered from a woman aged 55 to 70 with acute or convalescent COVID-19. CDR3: CSAQIASTDTQYF. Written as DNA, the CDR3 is TGCAGCGCCCAGATCGCTAGCACAGATACGCAGTATTTT.